This TCR beta chain comes out of a study of tumor-infiltrating lymphocytes in oesophageal squamous cell carcinoma. CDR3 size: 15 residues. Germline values: CDR1 KGHDR, CDR2 SFDVKD. The ends lost 3 bases at V and 7 bases at J; junction bases unmatched: 8. TCRdb independently ran MiXCR on the PCR reads; one entry per CDR3 protein. This sample has around 6,200 distinct CDR3 sequences; roughly 15% occur once, and the top ten carry roughly 25%. This clonotype was recorded many times. Sequencing was done on a sample of normal esophageal tissue next to the tumor. The J gene is TRBJ2-1, the V gene TRBV24-1; TRBD1 matches 7 bases. This TCR came from a male donor with esophageal squamous cell carcinoma. Here the CDR3 DNA reads TGTGCCACCAGTGATCGATCAGCAGGGGGAAATGAGCAGTTCTTC. Encoded protein: CATSDRSAGGNEQFF.